One T cell receptor beta chain is described in this entry. The sample is drawn from a study of blood T cell repertoires in COVID-19. About the study: Italy, Spain and the United States were the sources of the convalescent and acute COVID-19 samples.

CDR1 is SQVTM and CDR2 is ANQGSEA in the germline V gene. CDR3 length equals 14 residues. Losses at the gene ends were 4 bases for V and 5 bases for J; bases not matched to a gene: 3. Some clones are missing from TCRdb's copy, which holds only in-frame ones; the method was immunoSEQ multiplex PCR. Among 300,000 or so clones, around 84% were seen once, and the ten largest hold about 10%. The rearrangement links TRBV29-1 to TRBJ2-3; 13 bases are a match to TRBD2. This TCR was recovered from a woman aged 18-35 years who had recovered from COVID-19. The sample taken for sequencing was PBMCs or T cells enriched from blood (not recorded which). The DNA of the CDR3 is TGCAGCGTTGCACTAGCGGGGGGGCTAGATACGCAGTATTTT. Protein product: CSVALAGGLDTQYF.